The source of this T cell receptor (beta chain) is a study of shared clonotypes between healthy human individuals. Study findings and constraints: Memory subsets had estimated richness that was generally smaller than that of naive subsets.

Donors had no recently reported acute infections or vaccinations and were HIV-negative. The study separated CD4+ cells into CD45RA+ naive and CD45RA-negative memory subsets. This clone was seen a single time. Its cognate antigen is unknown. The V gene's germline CDR1 is MDHEN and CDR2 SYDVKM. The CDR3 contains 13 residues. V dropped 5 bases and J dropped 4; count of bases not matched to a gene: 4. This was a deep-level run. TCRdb's table, derived via immunoSEQ multiplex PCR, lists solely in-frame clones and lacks some. The sample has nearly 1,000,000 clones, around three quarters seen once; the top ten hold roughly 1.5%.

The genes are TRBV28 and TRBJ1-2; 7 bases match TRBD1. The sample was memory CD4+ T cells sorted from blood. Specified subset: CD45RA-negative fraction. The receptor's source is a man between 18 and 29 years old in good health. CDR3 protein: CASSPGQTYGYTF. In DNA, the CDR3 is TGTGCCAGCAGTCCGGGACAGACCTATGGCTACACCTTC.